A selection of T cell receptor beta chains follows, all from one sample in a study of T cell responses to AZD1222 COVID-19 vaccine. Generated by immunoSEQ multiplex PCR, the TCRdb table keeps only in-frame clones and is missing some. The sample has under 25,000 clones, approximately 84% seen once. Sample: peripheral blood, taken 28 days after the second AZD1222 dose. The receptors stem from an adult who received the AZD1222 COVID-19 vaccine. CDR3s include the opening cysteine and the closing phenylalanine or tryptophan. The order of the fields is V gene, D gene, clone size, J gene, CDR3 protein. The D gene is left open where the match is weak. Size tells how often a clone was seen (once, few, many) or the class of an expanded clone, and some rows leave it out.

V gene: TRBV27; D gene: NA; clone size: NA; J gene: TRBJ1-2; CDR3 protein: CASSFSQESYGYTF
V gene: TRBV14; D gene: NA; clone size: NA; J gene: TRBJ1-2; CDR3 protein: CASSQDRRYDYGYTF
V gene: TRBV15; D gene: NA; clone size: NA; J gene: TRBJ2-7; CDR3 protein: CATSRDGSGPYEQYF
V gene: TRBV5-1; D gene: NA; clone size: NA; J gene: TRBJ2-7; CDR3 protein: CASSSDPGSNYEQYF
V gene: TRBV11-3; D gene: NA; clone size: NA; J gene: TRBJ1-6; CDR3 protein: CASSLLSESPLHF
V gene: TRBV5-1; D gene: NA; clone size: NA; J gene: TRBJ2-7; CDR3 protein: CASSPSWAGEQYF
V gene: TRBV19; D gene: TRBD1; clone size: NA; J gene: TRBJ2-5; CDR3 protein: CASNRDRSQETQYF
V gene: TRBV5-8; D gene: TRBD2; clone size: NA; J gene: TRBJ2-3; CDR3 protein: CASSLLSGSTDTQYF
V gene: TRBV19; D gene: TRBD1; clone size: once; J gene: TRBJ1-3; CDR3 protein: CASSSSRDSGNTIYF
V gene: TRBV6-1; D gene: NA; clone size: NA; J gene: TRBJ1-6; CDR3 protein: CASSEPGSLGNSPLHF